What follows are 28 T cell receptor beta chains derived from one specimen sequenced in a study of technical replicates of blood from a handful of donors. Repertoires were generated with immunoSEQ multiplex PCR, while TCRdb's copy carries only in-frame clones and drops some. The sample yields about 60,000 clones, around 86% seen once. Sequenced: PBMCs. The source of these receptors is a human donor in good health. Some clones in this sample may be carry-over from other donors' samples.

The chain employs TRBV11-2 and TRBJ2-1; D is unclear. Trimming shortened V by 5 bases and J by 6 bases, and 14 bases separated the two germline ends. This CDR3 is 14 amino acids long. Looked up from germline, CDR1 is SGHAT and CDR2 is FQNNGV. The CDR3 is CASSDPPASNEQFF. DNA of the CDR3: TGTGCCAGCAGCGACCCCCCGGCTAGCAATGAGCAGTTCTTC.

The chain carries TRBV11-3 and TRBJ2-3; 8 bases are shared with TRBD2. V lost 5 bases to trimming and J lost 4 bases; unmatched junction nucleotides: 11. The CDR3 runs to 16 residues. Per germline, CDR1 SGHNT and CDR2 YENEEA. CDR3 residues: CASSPGGGRGADTQYF. DNA of the CDR3: TGTGCCAGCAGCCCGGGGGGCGGGCGGGGGGCAGATACGCAGTATTTT.

The CDR3 DNA is TGTGCCAGCAGTCCTAGCGGGAGCGAATCGGGTGAGCAGTTCTTC. Amino acids: CASSPSGSESGEQFF. This rearrangement joins TRBV7-3 to TRBJ2-1; TRBD2 matches 10 bases. Per the germline V gene, CDR1 is SGHTA and CDR2 is FQGTGA. Losses at the gene ends were 6 bases for V and 9 bases for J; bases not matched to a gene: 11. The CDR3 has 15 residues.

This chain connects TRBV11-1 to TRBJ2-1, with 11 bases aligning to TRBD1. V gave up 3 bases and J gave up 10 bases; unmatched junction bases: 14. Germline CDR1 reads SGHAT; CDR2 reads FQDESV (reference sequence). This CDR3 comprises 17 residues. In nucleotides, the CDR3 is TGTGCCAGCAGCTTTAAGGGAGGGACAGGGGGTTTCAGCGAGCAGTTCTTC. Its protein is CASSFKGGTGGFSEQFF.

The chain joins TRBV2 to TRBJ1-1; TRBD1 matches at 7 bases. The CDR3 runs 15 residues. CDR1 is SNHLY, CDR2 FYNNEI, per germline. The trim removed 4 bases at V and 4 bases at J, leaving 9 bases unmatched. CDR3 in amino acids: CASSVEGAWSTEAFF. DNA of the CDR3: TGTGCCAGCAGTGTAGAGGGGGCTTGGAGCACTGAAGCTTTCTTT.

This rearrangement joins TRBV5-1 to TRBJ1-2; the D gene is possibly TRBD1 (6 bases). CDR1 SGHRS and CDR2 YFSETQ come from the germline V gene. The length of the CDR3 is 13 residues. V lost 4 bases, J lost 2 bases, and 9 bases lay in between. In DNA form, the CDR3 reads TGCGCCAGCAGCCAGGACAGAAACTATGGCTACACCTTC. This sequence encodes CASSQDRNYGYTF.

This clone has just a few counts. J is TRBJ1-2 and V is TRBV18, with a possible D match to TRBD1 (5 bases). V was clipped by 3 bases and J by 0 bases, with 11 bases between them. The germline CDR1 and CDR2 sequences are KGHSH and LQKENI. The CDR3 has 15 residues. DNA of the CDR3: TGTGCCAGCTCACCCAGCCAGGGCGCTAACTATGGCTACACCTTC. Protein sequence: CASSPSQGANYGYTF.

The chain links TRBV19 to TRBJ1-5; D is unresolved. CDR3 length: 16 amino acids. Germline values: CDR1 LNHDA, CDR2 SQIVND (reference sequence). The V gene lost 0 bases and the J gene lost 0 bases, with 9 bases spanning the gap. Here the CDR3 DNA reads TGTGCCAGTAGTATAGATGGCAGATATAGCAATCAGCCCCAGCATTTT. Its protein product is CASSIDGRYSNQPQHF.

V is TRBV6-6 and J is TRBJ2-2; TRBD2 matches 13 bases. Germline V gene sequence: CDR1 MNHNY, CDR2 SVGAGI (reference sequence). The CDR3 is 16 amino acids. The J segment lost 5 bases and the V segment lost 4 bases, leaving 4 bases of the junction unmatched. For the CDR3, the DNA is TGTGCCAGCAGTTCTCCGGGACTAGCGGGGACCGGGGAGCTGTTTTTT. Its translation is CASSSPGLAGTGELFF.

This clone has just one count. This may be a read error, as it is one base from a much larger clone. Other DNA sequences in the sample encode the same CDR3. The rearrangement uses TRBV5-4 and TRBJ2-3, with D tentatively TRBD2 (5 bases). Germline V gives CDR1 SGHNT, CDR2 YYREEE (reference sequence). With 4 bases removed from V and 4 bases from J, the gap between germline ends came to 10 bases. This CDR3 spans 13 amino acids. CDR3 bases: TGTGCCAGCAGCCCACTAGGCGCAGATACGCAGTATTTT. Translation gives CASSPLGADTQYF.

This chain links TRBV21-1 with TRBJ2-5; the table's D call of TRBD1 was not tested on the DNA. TRBV21-1 is noted as a pseudogene. The CDR3 totals 17 residues. CDR3 DNA: TGTGCCAGCAGGAGGATTCGACAGGGCCCTCTCCAAGAGACCCAGTACTTC. This encodes CASRRIRQGPLQETQYF.

The J gene is TRBJ2-2, the V gene TRBV7-9; 9 bases are shared with TRBD2. This CDR3 is built from 15 residues. Germline-derived CDR1 and CDR2 are SEHNR and FQNEAQ (reference sequence). V lost 7 bases and J lost 4; bases outside the gene matches: 7. This CDR3 is CASIAIAGATGELFF. The CDR3, as DNA: TGTGCCAGCATAGCTATAGCGGGAGCCACCGGGGAGCTGTTTTTT. The whole variable domain, remainder taken from reference TRBV7-9 and TRBJ2-2, is DTGVSQNPRHKITKRGQNVTFRCDPISEHNRLYWYRQTLGQGPEFLTYFQNEAQLEKSRLLSDRFSAERPKGSFSTLEIQRTEQGDSAMYLCASIAIAGATGELFFGEGSRLTVL.

The rearrangement links TRBV11-2 to TRBJ2-7, with no clear D. The CDR3 has 15 residues. Germline-derived CDR1 and CDR2 are SGHAT and FQNNGV. Trimming cost V 5 bases and J 0 bases, with 14 bases left between them. The CDR3 region has the DNA TGTGCCAGCAGCAACTATAGAGCCGGCTCCTACGAGCAGTACTTC. Translated: CASSNYRAGSYEQYF.

The chain combines TRBV7-9 with TRBJ2-1, with 11 bases lining up with TRBD2. V dropped 5 bases and J dropped 9; count of bases not matched to a gene: 6. The CDR3 is made up of 14 amino acids. Germline loops: CDR1 SEHNR, CDR2 FQNEAQ (reference sequence). The CDR3 DNA reads TGTGCCAGCAGCACGGGACTAGCGGTTATTGAGCAGTTCTTC. Its translation: CASSTGLAVIEQFF.

The rearrangement joins TRBV13 to TRBJ2-3; D gene ambiguous. Germline V gives CDR1 PRHDT, CDR2 FYEKMQ (reference sequence). Trimming shortened V by 2 bases and J by 6 bases, and 6 bases separated the two germline ends. The CDR3 has 12 residues. The DNA of the CDR3 is TGTGCCAGCAGCTTATTCGCGGATACGCAGTATTTT. The encoded protein is CASSLFADTQYF.

The rearrangement links TRBV13 to TRBJ1-4; D may be TRBD1 (6 bases). CDR3 length equals 15 residues. Germline V gene data show CDR1 as PRHDT and CDR2 as FYEKMQ (reference sequence). Trimming took off 4 bases at V and 2 bases at J, with 11 bases between the two ends. The CDR3 loop is CASSSQGPTNEKLFF. Written as DNA, the CDR3 is TGTGCCAGCAGCTCCCAGGGGCCCACTAATGAAAAACTGTTTTTT.

The V call is TRBV6-5, the J call TRBJ2-1; 8 bases line up with TRBD2. There are 14 residues in the CDR3. Germline V CDR1 and CDR2: MNHEY, SVGAGI. The V gene end was trimmed by 7 bases and the J gene end by 9 bases; junction bases not matched to a gene: 11. The CDR3 reads CASTQGVAGSEQFF. CDR3 nucleotide sequence: TGTGCCAGCACTCAGGGAGTAGCGGGGAGTGAGCAGTTCTTC.

Only one count was recorded for this clone. The rearrangement links TRBV30 to TRBJ1-2; weak D call: TRBD1 (6 bases). V was trimmed by 3 bases and J by 3 bases, leaving 17 bases between them. This CDR3 has 15 amino acids. CDR1 and CDR2 (germline): GTSNPN, SVGIG (reference sequence). Here the CDR3 reads CAWRIRAGEDYGYTF. DNA of the CDR3: TGTGCCTGGAGGATCAGAGCAGGGGAAGACTATGGCTACACCTTC.

This rearrangement joins TRBV13 to TRBJ2-1; D perhaps matches TRBD2 (5 bases). CDR3 size: 14 residues. Trimming took off 2 bases at V and 5 bases at J, with 10 bases between the two ends. Germline CDR1 and CDR2: PRHDT and FYEKMQ (reference sequence). The CDR3 sequence is CASSLPGNNNEQFF. The CDR3 nucleotides read TGTGCCAGCAGCTTACCGGGGAACAACAATGAGCAGTTCTTC.

This chain connects TRBV4-1 to TRBJ1-1; 7 bases align to TRBD1. CDR3 length: 14 residues. In germline, CDR1 is MGHRA, CDR2 YSYEKL. Unmatched junction bases numbered 4, after V lost 5 bases and J lost 1 base. CDR3 DNA: TGCGCCAGCAGCTCAAGGACAGGGAACACTGAAGCTTTCTTT. It is translated as CASSSRTGNTEAFF.

This clone appeared a single time. This chain uses TRBV5-1 with TRBJ2-1, with D tentatively TRBD2 (5 bases). Germline V CDR1 and CDR2: SGHRS, YFSETQ. The CDR3 has 14 residues. Between the trimmed V and J ends, which lost 8 bases and 4 bases, there was a span of 16 bases. The chain's CDR3 is CASSKVAPYNEQFF. The CDR3 bases are TGCGCCAGTAGCAAAGTAGCGCCTTACAATGAGCAGTTCTTC.

The V and J genes are TRBV5-1 and TRBJ2-3; maybe TRBD2 (5 bases). CDR1 is SGHRS and CDR2 is YFSETQ in the germline V gene. The CDR3 is 18 amino acids. Trimming shortened V by 4 bases and J by 6 bases, and 27 bases separated the two germline ends. CDR3 protein: CASSTDPGMNLVVDTQYF. The DNA of the CDR3 is TGCGCCAGCAGCACCGATCCGGGAATGAACTTGGTTGTGGATACGCAGTATTTT. The variable domain in full, completed from reference TRBV5-1 and TRBJ2-3, reads KAGVTQTPRYLIKTRGQQVTLSCSPISGHRSVSWYQQTPGQGLQFLFEYFSETQRNKGNFPGRFSGRQFSNSRSEMNVSTLELGDSALYLCASSTDPGMNLVVDTQYFGPGTRLTVL.

This rearrangement joins TRBV27 to TRBJ1-6, with 10 bases that match TRBD1. From germline, CDR1 is MNHEY and CDR2 SMNVEV (reference sequence). The length of the CDR3 is 13 residues. J lost 10 bases, V lost 5 bases, and 2 bases had no gene match. The CDR3 DNA is TGTGCCAGCAGTCGGGACAGGGGATCACCCCTCCACTTT. Translated, it gives CASSRDRGSPLHF.

The chain links TRBV18 to TRBJ2-1; the D gene is possibly TRBD2 (5 bases). Trimming stripped 6 bases from V and 5 bases from J, with 23 bases between. Germline values: CDR1 KGHSH, CDR2 LQKENI. The CDR3 length is 17 residues. Here the CDR3 reads CASSPTTTGKRDNEQFF. The DNA of the CDR3 is TGTGCCAGCTCCCCTACCACTACCGGGAAGCGTGACAATGAGCAGTTCTTC.

In the case of this clone: Mismatch with germline at one junction end may stem from a read error. This chain connects TRBV7-2 to TRBJ2-1, with D hard to call. This CDR3 is built from 12 residues. The germline CDR1 and CDR2 sequences are SGHTA and FQGNSA. The CDR3 bases are TGTGCCAGCAACTTAGTAGCAAGTGAGCAGTTCTTC. It codes for CASNLVASEQFF.

This clone was seen only once. This sequence joins TRBV28 and TRBJ1-2; D is perhaps TRBD1 (5 bases). This CDR3 has 12 residues. V was shortened by 2 bases and J by 4 bases, with 5 bases between the two germline ends. Germline CDR1 and CDR2: MDHEN and SYDVKM. The CDR3 sequence: CASSLDSYGYTF. CDR3 bases: TGTGCCAGCAGTTTAGACAGCTATGGCTACACCTTC.

The chain uses TRBV6-5 and TRBJ2-7, with D possibly being TRBD1 (5 bases). V gave up 4 bases and J gave up 0 bases, with 13 bases separating them. Germline V gene data show CDR1 as MNHEY and CDR2 as SVGAGI. The CDR3 is made up of 15 amino acids. In DNA form, the CDR3 reads TGTGCCAGCAGTTCGACAGCATCCGGCTCCTACGAGCAGTACTTC. Its protein product is CASSSTASGSYEQYF.

V and J are TRBV20-1 and TRBJ2-1, with D uncertain. This CDR3 region has 10 residues. V lost 6 bases to trimming and J lost 10 bases, with 10 bases between them. Looked up from germline, CDR1 is DFQATT and CDR2 is SNEGSKA (reference sequence). As DNA, the CDR3 is TGCAGTGCCTTAGGAGTCGAGCAGTTCTTC. It yields the protein CSALGVEQFF.